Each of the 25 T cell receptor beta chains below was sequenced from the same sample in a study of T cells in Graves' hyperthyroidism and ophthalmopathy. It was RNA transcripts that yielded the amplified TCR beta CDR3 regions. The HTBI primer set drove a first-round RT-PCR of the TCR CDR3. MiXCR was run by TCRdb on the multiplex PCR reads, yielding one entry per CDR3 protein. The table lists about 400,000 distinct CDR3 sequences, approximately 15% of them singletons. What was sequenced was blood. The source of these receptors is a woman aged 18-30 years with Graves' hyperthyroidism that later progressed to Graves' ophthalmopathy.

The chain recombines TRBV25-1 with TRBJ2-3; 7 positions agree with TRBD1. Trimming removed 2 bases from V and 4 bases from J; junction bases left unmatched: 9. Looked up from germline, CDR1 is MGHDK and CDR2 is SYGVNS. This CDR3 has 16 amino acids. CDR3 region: CASSEVYRGGPDTQYF. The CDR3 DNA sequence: TGTGCCAGCAGTGAAGTTTACAGGGGTGGGCCAGATACGCAGTATTTT.

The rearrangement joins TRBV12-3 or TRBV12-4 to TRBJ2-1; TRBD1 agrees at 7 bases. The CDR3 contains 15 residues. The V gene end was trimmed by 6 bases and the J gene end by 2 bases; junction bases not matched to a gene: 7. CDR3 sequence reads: CASRPDRDPYNEQFF. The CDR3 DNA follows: TGTGCCAGCAGGCCTGACAGGGACCCCTACAATGAGCAGTTCTTC.

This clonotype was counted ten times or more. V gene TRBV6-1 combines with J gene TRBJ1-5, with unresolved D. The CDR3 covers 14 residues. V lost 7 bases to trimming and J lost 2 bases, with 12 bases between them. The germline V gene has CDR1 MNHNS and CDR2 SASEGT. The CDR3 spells CASIREHGNQPQHF. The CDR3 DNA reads TGTGCCAGCATTAGGGAGCACGGCAATCAGCCCCAGCATTTT.

The DNA of the CDR3 is TGTGCCAGCAGGTCCCTTTTGGATGAGCAGTTCTTC. Its protein is CASRSLLDEQFF. This chain links TRBV6-1 with TRBJ2-1, with D unclear. CDR3 length equals 12 residues. Germline CDR1 MNHNS, CDR2 SASEGT. V lost 6 bases, J lost 8 bases, and 11 bases lay in between.

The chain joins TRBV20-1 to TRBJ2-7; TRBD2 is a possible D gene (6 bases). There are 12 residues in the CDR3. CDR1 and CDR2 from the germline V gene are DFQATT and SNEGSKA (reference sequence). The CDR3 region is CIAAGLASEQYF. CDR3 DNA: TGCATTGCCGCGGGACTCGCTTCCGAGCAGTACTTC.

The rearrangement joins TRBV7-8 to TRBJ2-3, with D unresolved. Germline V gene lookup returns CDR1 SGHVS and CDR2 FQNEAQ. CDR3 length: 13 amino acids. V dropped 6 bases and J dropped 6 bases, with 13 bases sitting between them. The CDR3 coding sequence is TGTGCCAGCAGAAAACCCACGGCGGATACGCAGTATTTT. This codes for CASRKPTADTQYF.

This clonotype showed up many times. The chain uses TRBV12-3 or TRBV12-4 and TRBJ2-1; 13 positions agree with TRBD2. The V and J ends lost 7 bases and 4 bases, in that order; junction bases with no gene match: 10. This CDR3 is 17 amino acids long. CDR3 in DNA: TGTGCCAGCAATCTTAGGGGACTAGCGGGATATTACAATGAGCAGTTCTTC. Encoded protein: CASNLRGLAGYYNEQFF.

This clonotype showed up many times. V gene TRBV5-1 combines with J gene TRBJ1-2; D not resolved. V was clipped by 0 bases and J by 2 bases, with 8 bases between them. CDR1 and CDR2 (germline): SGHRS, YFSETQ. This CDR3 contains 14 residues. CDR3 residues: CASSLARLNYGYTF. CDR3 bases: TGCGCCAGCAGCTTGGCTCGGTTAAACTATGGCTACACCTTC.

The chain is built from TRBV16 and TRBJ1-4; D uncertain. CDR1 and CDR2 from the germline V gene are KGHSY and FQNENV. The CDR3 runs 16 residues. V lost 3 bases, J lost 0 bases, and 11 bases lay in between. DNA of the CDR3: TGTGCCAGCAGCCACATGACGGAACCAACTAATGAAAAACTGTTTTTT. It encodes CASSHMTEPTNEKLFF.

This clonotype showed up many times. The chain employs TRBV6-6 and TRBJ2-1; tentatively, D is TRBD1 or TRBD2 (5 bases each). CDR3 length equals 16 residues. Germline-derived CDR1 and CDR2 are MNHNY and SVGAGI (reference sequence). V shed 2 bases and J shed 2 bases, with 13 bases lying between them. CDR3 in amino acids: CASSYPRDGTYNEQFF. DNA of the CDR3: TGTGCCAGCAGTTACCCCCGGGACGGGACCTACAATGAGCAGTTCTTC.

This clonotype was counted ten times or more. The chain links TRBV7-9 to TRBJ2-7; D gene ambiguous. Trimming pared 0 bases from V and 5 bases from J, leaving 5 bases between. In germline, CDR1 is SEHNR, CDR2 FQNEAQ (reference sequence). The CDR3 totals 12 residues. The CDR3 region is CASSLAGHEQYF. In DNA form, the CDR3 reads TGTGCCAGCAGCTTAGCGGGCCACGAGCAGTACTTC.

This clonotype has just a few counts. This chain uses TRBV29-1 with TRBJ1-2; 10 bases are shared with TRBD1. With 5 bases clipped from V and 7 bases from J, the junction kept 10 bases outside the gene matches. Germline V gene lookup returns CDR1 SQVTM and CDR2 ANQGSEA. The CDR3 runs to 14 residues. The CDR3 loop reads CSVTSGTGAIGYTF. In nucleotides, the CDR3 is TGCAGCGTTACTTCCGGGACAGGGGCGATTGGCTACACCTTC.

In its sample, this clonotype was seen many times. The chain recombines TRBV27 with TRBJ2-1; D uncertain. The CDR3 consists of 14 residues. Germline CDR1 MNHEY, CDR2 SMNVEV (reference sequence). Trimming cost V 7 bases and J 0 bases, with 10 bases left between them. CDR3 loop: CASNAASSYNEQFF. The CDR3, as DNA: TGTGCCAGCAACGCGGCCAGCTCCTACAATGAGCAGTTCTTC.

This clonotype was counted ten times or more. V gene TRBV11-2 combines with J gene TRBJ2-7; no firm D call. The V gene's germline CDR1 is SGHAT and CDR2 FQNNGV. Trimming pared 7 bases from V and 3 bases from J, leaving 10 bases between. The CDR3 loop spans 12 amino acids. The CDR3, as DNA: TGTGCCAGCACGAGCCGTGTCTACGAGCAGTACTTC. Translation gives CASTSRVYEQYF. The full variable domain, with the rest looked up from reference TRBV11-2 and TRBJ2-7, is EAGVAQSPRYKIIEKRQSVAFWCNPISGHATLYWYQQILGQGPKLLIQFQNNGVVDDSQLPKDRFSAERLKGVDSTLKIQPAKLEDSAVYLCASTSRVYEQYFGPGTRLTVT.

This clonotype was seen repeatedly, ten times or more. The CDR3 nucleotides read TGTGCCAGTATCTCATTTATTCAGACGGATAAGAACACTGAAGCTTTCTTT. Translated: CASISFIQTDKNTEAFF. The chain has TRBV19 and TRBJ1-1; D is unresolved. V was cut by 7 bases and J by 1 base, with 22 bases left in between. The CDR3 length is 17 residues. Germline CDR1 reads LNHDA; CDR2 reads SQIVND (reference sequence).

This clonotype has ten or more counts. The CDR3 protein is CASRTRQGNTGELFF. CDR3 bases: TGTGCCAGCAGGACTCGACAGGGTAACACCGGGGAGCTGTTTTTT. This chain connects TRBV6-5 to TRBJ2-2; 7 bases line up with TRBD1. J gave up 2 bases and V 6 bases, and 6 bases lay outside the gene matches. The CDR3 length is 15 residues. Germline loops: CDR1 MNHEY, CDR2 SVGAGI.

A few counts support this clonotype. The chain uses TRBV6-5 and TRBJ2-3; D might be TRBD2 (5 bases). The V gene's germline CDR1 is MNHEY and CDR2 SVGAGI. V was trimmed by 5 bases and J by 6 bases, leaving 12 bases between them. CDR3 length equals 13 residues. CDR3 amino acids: CASSPGPGDTQYF. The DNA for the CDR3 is TGTGCCAGCAGTCCCGGGCCGGGGGATACGCAGTATTTT.

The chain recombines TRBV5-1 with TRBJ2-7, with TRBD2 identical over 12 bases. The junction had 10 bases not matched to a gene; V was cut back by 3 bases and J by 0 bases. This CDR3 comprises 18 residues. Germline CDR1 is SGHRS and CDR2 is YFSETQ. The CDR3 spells CASSSPLAGGGSSYEQYF. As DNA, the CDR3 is TGCGCCAGCAGCTCGCCCCTAGCGGGAGGGGGGAGCTCCTACGAGCAGTACTTC.

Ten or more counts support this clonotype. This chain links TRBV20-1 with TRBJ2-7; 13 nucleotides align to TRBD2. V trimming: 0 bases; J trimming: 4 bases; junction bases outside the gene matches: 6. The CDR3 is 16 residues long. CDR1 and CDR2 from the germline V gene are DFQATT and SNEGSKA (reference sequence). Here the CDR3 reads CSARDLGTSGKYEQYF. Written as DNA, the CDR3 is TGCAGTGCTAGAGATCTAGGGACTAGCGGGAAATACGAGCAGTACTTC.

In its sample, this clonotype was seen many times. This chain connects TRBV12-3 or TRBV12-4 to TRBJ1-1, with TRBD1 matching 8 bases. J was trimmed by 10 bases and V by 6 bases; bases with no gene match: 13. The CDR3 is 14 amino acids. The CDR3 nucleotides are TGTGCCAGCAGATACCAGGGGGCGCAGATGGGAGCTTTCTTT. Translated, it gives CASRYQGAQMGAFF.

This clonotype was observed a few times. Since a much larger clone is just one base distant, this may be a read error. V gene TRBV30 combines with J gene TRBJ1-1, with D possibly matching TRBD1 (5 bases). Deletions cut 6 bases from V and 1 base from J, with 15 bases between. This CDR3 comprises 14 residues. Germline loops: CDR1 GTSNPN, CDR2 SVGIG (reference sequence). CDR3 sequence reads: CACRRGSGNTEAFF. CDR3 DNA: TGTGCCTGTAGACGGGGGTCGGGGAACACTGAAGCTTTCTTT.

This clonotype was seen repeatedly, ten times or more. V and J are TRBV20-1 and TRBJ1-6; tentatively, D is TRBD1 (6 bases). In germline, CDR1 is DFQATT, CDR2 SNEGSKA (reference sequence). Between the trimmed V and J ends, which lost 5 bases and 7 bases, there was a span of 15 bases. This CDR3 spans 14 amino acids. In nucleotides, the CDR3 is TGCAGTGCTTCCCTAGGGGGGAGGAATTCACCCCTCCACTTT. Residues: CSASLGGRNSPLHF.

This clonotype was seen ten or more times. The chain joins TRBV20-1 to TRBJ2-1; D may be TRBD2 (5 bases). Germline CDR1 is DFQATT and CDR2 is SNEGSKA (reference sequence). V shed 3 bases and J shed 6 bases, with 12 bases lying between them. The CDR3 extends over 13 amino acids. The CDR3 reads CSASFREINEQFF. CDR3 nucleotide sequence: TGCAGTGCTAGTTTCCGGGAAATCAATGAGCAGTTCTTC.

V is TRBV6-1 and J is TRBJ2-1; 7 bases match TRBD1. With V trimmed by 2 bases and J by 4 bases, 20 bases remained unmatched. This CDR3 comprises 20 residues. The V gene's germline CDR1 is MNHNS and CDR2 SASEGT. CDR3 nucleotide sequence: TGTGCCAGCAGTGAATCAGGGGACAGCCCTTACCAATCGCCTTACAATGAGCAGTTCTTC. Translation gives CASSESGDSPYQSPYNEQFF.

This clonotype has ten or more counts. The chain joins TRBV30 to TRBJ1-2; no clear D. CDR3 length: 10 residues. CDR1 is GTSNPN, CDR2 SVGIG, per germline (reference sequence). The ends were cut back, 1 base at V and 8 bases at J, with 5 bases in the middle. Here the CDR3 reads CAWSGLGYTF. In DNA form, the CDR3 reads TGTGCCTGGAGTGGACTCGGCTACACCTTC.